This TCR beta chain was captured in a study of T cells in Graves' hyperthyroidism and ophthalmopathy. Looking at the study overall: Peripheral blood samples were taken at initial diagnosis, prior to any treatment. Study observations and caveats: Ophthalmopathy cases were set apart from stable hyperthyroidism by a 13 V-J model.

V lost 11 bases and J lost 9, with 17 bases in between. The germline V gene encodes CDR1 SNHLY and CDR2 FYNNEI. This CDR3 comprises 12 residues. In patients aged 18 to 65, hyperthyroidism was newly diagnosed, with duration under 2 months. What was amplified from RNA transcripts were TCR beta CDR3 regions. Using the HTBI primer set, a first-round RT-PCR was run on the TCR CDR3. One entry per CDR3 protein results from TCRdb running MiXCR on the multiplex PCR reads. Here the sample spans hundreds of thousands of distinct CDR3 sequences, 16% being singletons. A word on this clonotype: Its cognate antigen is unknown. A much larger clone is a single base away; this may be a read error. Without the conserved terminal phenylalanine or tryptophan, this CDR3 likely stems from a read error.

Sequenced sample: blood. This sequence was found in a woman under 30 with Graves' hyperthyroidism. The V call is TRBV2, the J call TRBJ2-1; weak D call: TRBD1 (8 bases). The CDR3 region has the DNA TGTGCCTCATCGACAGGGGAGGGTGAGCAGTTCTCC. Its protein product is CASSTGEGEQFS.